This TCR beta chain comes out of a study of lymphopenia after photon versus proton radiotherapy. Overall study findings and caveats: After lymphocyte nadir, photon-treated repertoires showed oligoclonal expansion, especially CD8+ Temra. Proton therapy kept repertoires fairly stable, unlike photons, which gained effector/memory cells.

The table came from immunoSEQ multiplex PCR; TCRdb's copy has only in-frame clones and leaves some out. The sample has 40,000 or so clones; approximately 83% are singletons. With regard to this clone: The antigen is not known.

Trimming removed 8 bases from V and 5 bases from J, with 9 bases in between. The CDR3 contains 11 residues. CDR1 MNHEY and CDR2 SMNVEV come from the germline V gene (reference sequence). The V call is TRBV27, the J call TRBJ1-1; tentative D call: TRBD1 (5 bases). The sample was peripheral blood, taken from a patient treated with photon-based radiotherapy. The TCR originated in a man aged 35 to 55 with gastric cancer. This CDR3 reads CASRRETEAFF. In DNA, the CDR3 is TGTGCCAGCCGCAGGGAGACTGAAGCTTTCTTT.